The rows below give T cell receptor beta chains drawn from one sample of a study of cytomegalovirus exposure and HLA in healthy donors. This table comes from immunoSEQ multiplex PCR, and its TCRdb copy is limited to in-frame clones, with some not included. Counted here are tens of thousands of clones, about 94% occurring once; the ten biggest clones make up under 4%. Sequencing was carried out using PBMCs. The source is a woman in her late teens or twenties in good health and CMV-seropositive. Each CDR3 is given with its conserved first and last residue. The order of the fields is D gene, CDR3 length, J gene, V gene, clone size, CDR3 protein, CDR3 DNA. D genes are given only for firm matches. Size is omitted from some rows. Given values are once, few, many or a class for expanded clones.

D: TRBD1; length: 14; J: TRBJ2-1; V: TRBV5-4; size: -; CDR3: CASSLGDRGNEQFF; DNA: TGTGCCAGCAGCTTGGGGGACAGGGGAAATGAGCAGTTCTTC
D: TRBD1; length: 16; J: TRBJ2-7; V: TRBV10-1; size: -; CDR3: CASSESISGQGYEQYF; DNA: TGCGCCAGCAGTGAGTCGATCTCAGGACAGGGTTACGAGCAGTACTTC
D: TRBD1; length: 16; J: TRBJ1-1; V: TRBV27; size: -; CDR3: CASSLRTGQGNTEAFF; DNA: TGTGCCAGCAGTTTGAGGACGGGACAGGGGAACACTGAAGCTTTCTTT
D: TRBD1; length: 17; J: TRBJ1-4; V: TRBV7-3; size: -; CDR3: CASSLKPYRGRREKLFF; DNA: TGTGCCAGCAGCTTAAAGCCCTACAGGGGGCGTCGCGAAAAACTGTTTTTT
D: TRBD2; length: 14; J: TRBJ2-5; V: TRBV28; size: -; CDR3: CASTRTSPKETQYF; DNA: TGTGCCAGCACCCGGACTAGCCCGAAAGAGACCCAGTACTTC
D: TRBD1; length: 17; J: TRBJ1-2; V: TRBV5-4; size: -; CDR3: CASSLAPGGRTNYGYTF; DNA: TGTGCCAGCAGCTTGGCGCCAGGGGGCCGGACTAACTATGGCTACACCTTC
D: TRBD2; length: 14; J: TRBJ2-3; V: TRBV6-4; size: few; CDR3: CANTVGGPADTQYF; DNA: TGTGCCAACACGGTGGGAGGGCCCGCAGATACGCAGTATTTT
D: TRBD2; length: 14; J: TRBJ2-3; V: TRBV19; size: -; CDR3: CASNSGRGMDTQYF; DNA: TGTGCCAGCAACAGTGGGCGGGGGATGGATACGCAGTATTTT
D: TRBD1; length: 16; J: TRBJ1-4; V: TRBV5-5; size: -; CDR3: CASSLSLGQHNEKLFF; DNA: TGTGCCAGCAGCTTGTCCTTGGGACAGCATAATGAAAAACTGTTTTTT
D: TRBD2; length: 15; J: TRBJ2-7; V: TRBV4-1; size: -; CDR3: CASSQVAGGAYEQYF; DNA: TGCGCCAGCAGCCAAGTGGCGGGAGGGGCCTACGAGCAGTACTTC
D: TRBD1; length: 16; J: TRBJ2-2; V: TRBV19; size: -; CDR3: CASRDWTGGDTGELFF; DNA: TGTGCCAGTAGAGACTGGACAGGGGGGGACACCGGGGAGCTGTTTTTT
D: TRBD1; length: 14; J: TRBJ1-1; V: TRBV6-1; size: -; CDR3: CASSDTGEGTEAFF; DNA: TGTGCCAGCAGTGACACAGGGGAAGGCACTGAAGCTTTCTTT
D: TRBD1; length: 15; J: TRBJ1-5; V: TRBV7-9; size: -; CDR3: CASSIGTGSNQPQHF; DNA: TGTGCCAGCAGCATCGGGACAGGCAGCAATCAGCCCCAGCATTTT
D: TRBD1; length: 15; J: TRBJ2-3; V: TRBV6-5; size: -; CDR3: CASSLTGGGGDTQYF; DNA: TGTGCCAGCAGTTTAACAGGGGGCGGGGGAGATACGCAGTATTTT
D: -; length: 19; J: TRBJ1-6; V: TRBV9; size: -; CDR3: CASSARPIQESSYNSPLHF; DNA: TGTGCCAGCAGCGCCCGTCCCATACAGGAAAGCTCCTATAATTCACCCCTCCACTTT
D: TRBD1; length: 18; J: TRBJ2-3; V: TRBV27; size: -; CDR3: CASSLLIRTGGGTDTQYF; DNA: TGTGCCAGCAGTTTACTTATCCGGACAGGGGGCGGCACAGATACGCAGTATTTT
D: -; length: 14; J: TRBJ1-1; V: TRBV9; size: -; CDR3: CASSLTPEAGEAFF; DNA: TGTGCCAGCAGCCTCACCCCCGAGGCCGGTGAAGCTTTCTTT
D: -; length: 14; J: TRBJ1-1; V: TRBV6-5; size: -; CDR3: CASSYEGVLGEAFF; DNA: TGTGCCAGCAGTTATGAGGGGGTGTTGGGTGAAGCTTTCTTT
D: -; length: 15; J: TRBJ2-7; V: TRBV5-4; size: once; CDR3: CASSLGGVASGEQYF; DNA: TGTGCCAGCAGCCTAGGAGGGGTGGCTTCCGGCGAGCAGTACTTC
D: TRBD1; length: 16; J: TRBJ2-1; V: TRBV27; size: -; CDR3: CASSLRGDRGPNEQFF; DNA: TGTGCCAGCAGTTTAAGGGGGGACAGGGGGCCTAATGAGCAGTTCTTC
D: TRBD2; length: 16; J: TRBJ2-7; V: TRBV7-9; size: once; CDR3: CASSPGGLAAGYEQYF; DNA: TGTGCCAGCAGCCCGGGAGGGCTAGCGGCGGGCTACGAGCAGTACTTC
D: -; length: 15; J: TRBJ2-1; V: TRBV30; size: -; CDR3: CAWSGDIRPYNEQFF; DNA: TGTGCCTGGAGTGGGGACATACGCCCTTACAATGAGCAGTTCTTC
D: -; length: 14; J: TRBJ2-7; V: TRBV7-9; size: -; CDR3: CASSPIGGPYEQYF; DNA: TGTGCCAGCAGCCCGATAGGGGGTCCCTACGAGCAGTACTTC
D: -; length: 11; J: TRBJ1-1; V: TRBV27; size: -; CDR3: CASRRNTEAFF; DNA: TGTGCCAGCAGGCGGAACACTGAAGCTTTCTTT
D: -; length: 13; J: TRBJ2-7; V: TRBV27; size: -; CDR3: CASSYTDSYEQYF; DNA: TGTGCCAGCAGTTATACAGACTCCTACGAGCAGTACTTC
D: TRBD2; length: 18; J: TRBJ2-3; V: TRBV4-1; size: -; CDR3: CASSPRLAGGLFADTQYF; DNA: TGCGCCAGCAGCCCACGACTAGCGGGGGGGCTTTTCGCAGATACGCAGTATTTT
D: -; length: 14; J: TRBJ1-1; V: TRBV6-6; size: -; CDR3: CASSYSSTEREAFF; DNA: TGTGCCAGCAGTTACTCCTCGACAGAAAGAGAAGCTTTCTTT
D: TRBD1; length: 19; J: TRBJ1-1; V: TRBV18; size: -; CDR3: CASSPRIRTGVEHFTEAFF; DNA: TGTGCCAGCTCACCACGCATTCGGACAGGGGTTGAACATTTCACTGAAGCTTTCTTT
D: -; length: 19; J: TRBJ1-6; V: TRBV7-2; size: -; CDR3: CASRREPREGSSYNSPLHF; DNA: TGTGCCAGCAGGCGGGAGCCCAGGGAGGGGAGCTCCTATAATTCACCCCTCCACTTT
D: TRBD2; length: 13; J: TRBJ2-3; V: TRBV27; size: -; CDR3: CASKRGNTDTQYF; DNA: TGTGCCAGCAAGCGGGGGAACACAGATACGCAGTATTTT
D: -; length: 13; J: TRBJ1-5; V: TRBV28; size: -; CDR3: CASSPGYNQPQHF; DNA: TGTGCCAGCAGCCCAGGTTATAATCAGCCCCAGCATTTT
D: TRBD1; length: 16; J: TRBJ2-2; V: TRBV4-1; size: -; CDR3: CASSQLTGGRTGELFF; DNA: TGCGCCAGCAGCCAGCTTACAGGGGGCCGAACCGGGGAGCTGTTTTTT
D: -; length: 15; J: TRBJ1-6; V: TRBV28; size: -; CDR3: CASSPNQNRNSPLHF; DNA: TGTGCCAGCAGCCCTAACCAAAACAGAAATTCACCCCTCCACTTT
D: TRBD1; length: 15; J: TRBJ2-1; V: TRBV5-4; size: -; CDR3: CASSLGEQGIYEQFF; DNA: TGTGCCAGCAGCTTGGGGGAACAGGGGATCTATGAGCAGTTCTTC
D: -; length: 15; J: TRBJ1-5; V: TRBV18; size: -; CDR3: CASSPQGHSNQPQHF; DNA: TGTGCCAGCTCACCACAGGGACATAGCAATCAGCCCCAGCATTTT
D: -; length: 14; J: TRBJ2-2; V: TRBV28; size: -; CDR3: CASRNFMGSGELFF; DNA: TGTGCCAGCAGAAACTTCATGGGCTCCGGGGAGCTGTTTTTT
D: TRBD1; length: 16; J: TRBJ2-7; V: TRBV5-1; size: -; CDR3: CASSYGQGRKVVEQYF; DNA: TGCGCCAGCAGCTACGGACAGGGTAGGAAGGTGGTCGAGCAGTACTTC
D: TRBD1; length: 16; J: TRBJ1-2; V: TRBV5-1; size: once; CDR3: CASSPGPGQRAYGYTF; DNA: TGCGCCAGCAGCCCGGGACCGGGACAGCGAGCATATGGCTACACCTTC
D: -; length: 13; J: TRBJ1-1; V: TRBV5-1; size: -; CDR3: CASSLEAGREAFF; DNA: TGCGCCAGCAGCTTGGAAGCGGGTAGAGAAGCTTTCTTT
D: TRBD1; length: 14; J: TRBJ1-2; V: TRBV29-1; size: once; CDR3: CSVGQETSPYGYTF; DNA: TGCAGCGTGGGACAGGAGACCTCCCCCTATGGCTACACCTTC
D: TRBD2; length: 15; J: TRBJ2-7; V: TRBV6-5; size: -; CDR3: CASGKGGLAGHEQYF; DNA: TGTGCCAGCGGGAAAGGGGGGCTAGCGGGCCACGAGCAGTACTTC
D: -; length: 13; J: TRBJ1-4; V: TRBV4-1; size: -; CDR3: CASSQPGREKLFF; DNA: TGCGCCAGCAGCCAACCGGGTAGGGAAAAACTGTTTTTT
D: TRBD2; length: 18; J: TRBJ2-1; V: TRBV5-1; size: -; CDR3: CARKMGLAGGPGVNEQFF; DNA: TGCGCCAGGAAGATGGGACTAGCGGGAGGGCCCGGGGTTAATGAGCAGTTCTTC